Sequencing of this T cell receptor beta chain was carried out in a study of blood T cell repertoires in COVID-19. Clones were read by immunoSEQ multiplex PCR, and TCRdb kept only the in-frame ones, dropping some. Of some 150,000 clones in the sample, around four fifths were seen once. Participants were placed into cohorts based on the clinical history they reported. Sequencing used PBMCs or T cells enriched from blood (not recorded which). The receptor comes from a woman between 45 and 60 years old in a cohort exposed to, infected with or recovered from COVID-19 (not recorded which).

This CDR3 reads CASSLRLAGDNEQFF. DNA of the CDR3: TGTGCCAGCAGCCTGAGACTAGCGGGAGACAATGAGCAGTTCTTC. The rearrangement joins TRBV7-9 to TRBJ2-1; 12 bases line up with TRBD2. Germline V gene data show CDR1 as SEHNR and CDR2 as FQNEAQ (reference sequence). CDR3 length equals 15 residues. The J segment lost 5 bases and the V segment lost 5 bases, leaving 4 bases of the junction unmatched.